One and the same sample provided the 10 T cell receptor beta chains below, sequenced in a study of cytomegalovirus exposure and HLA in healthy donors. Researchers ran the PCR with 60 Vbeta and 13 Jbeta primers. TCRdb's table, derived via immunoSEQ multiplex PCR, lists solely in-frame clones and lacks some. The sample lists roughly 100,000 clones; about 80% were seen once. The specimen sequenced was PBMCs. These receptor sequences come from a man aged 30-40 years in good health and CMV-seronegative.

This sequence joins TRBV6-1 and TRBJ2-7, with a tentative D call TRBD1 (6 bases). The germline V and J ends were trimmed by 3 bases and 13 bases, with 13 bases remaining between them. Germline assignment: CDR1 MNHNS and CDR2 SASEGT. The CDR3 loop spans 11 amino acids. Here the CDR3 DNA reads TGTGCCAGCAGTGAGGGACATTTCCCTTACTTC. This sequence encodes CASSEGHFPYF.

The chain employs TRBV5-1 and TRBJ2-5, with 8 bases lining up with TRBD1. This CDR3 comprises 15 residues. Germline V CDR1 and CDR2: SGHRS, YFSETQ. V was clipped by 4 bases and J by 5 bases; unmatched bases: 10. CDR3 nucleotide sequence: TGCGCCAGCAGCGGCACAGGGGGTGTCGGGGAGACCCAGTACTTC. Translated, it gives CASSGTGGVGETQYF.

Only one count was recorded for this clone. The chain couples TRBV7-8 to TRBJ1-2, with D unresolved. Germline values: CDR1 SGHVS, CDR2 FQNEAQ. The length of the CDR3 is 14 residues. The germline V and J ends were trimmed by 2 bases and 4 bases, with 11 bases remaining between them. DNA for the CDR3: TGTGCCAGCAGCTTAAATGGGCAGCCCTATGGCTACACCTTC. Protein sequence: CASSLNGQPYGYTF.

This chain uses TRBV6-6 with TRBJ2-5; 7 nucleotides match TRBD1. V lost 4 bases and J lost 4; bases outside the gene matches: 9. CDR3 length: 15 residues. Looked up from germline, CDR1 is MNHNY and CDR2 is SVGAGI (reference sequence). This CDR3 is CASSFLYRGGETQYF. The CDR3 DNA sequence: TGTGCCAGCAGTTTCCTTTACAGGGGTGGAGAGACCCAGTACTTC.

This sequence joins TRBV7-9 and TRBJ2-7, with 7 bases lining up with TRBD1. Per the germline V gene, CDR1 is SEHNR and CDR2 is FQNEAQ (reference sequence). CDR3 length equals 14 residues. V was pared by 4 bases and J by 5 bases, with 8 bases of the junction left unmatched. CDR3 coding DNA: TGTGCCAGCAGCTCGCCGGGACAGAGAGACGAGCAGTACTTC. Its translation: CASSSPGQRDEQYF.

The CDR3 reads CASSPNLGQEHYGYTF. In DNA, the CDR3 is TGTGCCAGCAGCCCTAACCTGGGACAGGAGCACTATGGCTACACCTTC. The chain is built from TRBV5-4 and TRBJ1-2, with 8 bases matching TRBD1. The CDR3 runs to 16 residues. The germline V gene encodes CDR1 SGHNT and CDR2 YYREEE (reference sequence). V gave up 4 bases and J gave up 3 bases; unmatched junction bases: 11. Based on the CDR3 plus reference TRBV5-4 and TRBJ1-2, the full variable domain is ETGVTQSPTHLIKTRGQQVTLRCSSQSGHNTVSWYQQALGQGPQFIFQYYREEENGRGNFPPRFSGLQFPNYSSELNVNALELDDSALYLCASSPNLGQEHYGYTFGSGTRLTVV.

The rearrangement uses TRBV5-1 and TRBJ2-2; D may be TRBD2 (5 bases). The CDR3 runs to 15 residues. The germline CDR1 and CDR2 sequences are SGHRS and YFSETQ. Trimming stripped 4 bases from V and 5 bases from J, with 15 bases between. For the CDR3, the DNA is TGCGCCAGCAGCACGGACTCGCTGTCGACCGGGGAGCTGTTTTTT. This sequence encodes CASSTDSLSTGELFF.

This chain uses TRBV4-2 with TRBJ2-2; the D gene is possibly TRBD2 (6 bases). The germline CDR1 and CDR2 sequences are LGHNA and YNFKEQ. Trimming shortened V by 2 bases and J by 6 bases, and 16 bases separated the two germline ends. The CDR3 totals 16 residues. The CDR3 bases are TGTGCCAGCAGCCAAATTGGTCAGGGAGGTTCCGGGGAGCTGTTTTTT. It codes for CASSQIGQGGSGELFF.

This chain joins TRBV7-2 and TRBJ2-1; maybe TRBD2 (6 bases). Germline V lookup: CDR1 SGHTA, CDR2 FQGNSA. The CDR3 covers 14 residues. V dropped 10 bases and J dropped 4 bases, with 17 bases sitting between them. The CDR3 protein is CATQSGGSYNEQFF. The CDR3 DNA reads as TGTGCCACACAAAGTGGGGGGTCATACAATGAGCAGTTCTTC.

V gene TRBV7-2 combines with J gene TRBJ2-1; 13 nucleotides match TRBD2. The CDR3 is made up of 15 amino acids. CDR1 is SGHTA and CDR2 is FQGNSA in the germline V gene. The J segment lost 5 bases and the V segment lost 5 bases, leaving 3 bases of the junction unmatched. CDR3 sequence reads: CASSPGLAGDNEQFF. The CDR3, as DNA: TGTGCCAGCAGCCCAGGACTAGCGGGGGACAATGAGCAGTTCTTC.